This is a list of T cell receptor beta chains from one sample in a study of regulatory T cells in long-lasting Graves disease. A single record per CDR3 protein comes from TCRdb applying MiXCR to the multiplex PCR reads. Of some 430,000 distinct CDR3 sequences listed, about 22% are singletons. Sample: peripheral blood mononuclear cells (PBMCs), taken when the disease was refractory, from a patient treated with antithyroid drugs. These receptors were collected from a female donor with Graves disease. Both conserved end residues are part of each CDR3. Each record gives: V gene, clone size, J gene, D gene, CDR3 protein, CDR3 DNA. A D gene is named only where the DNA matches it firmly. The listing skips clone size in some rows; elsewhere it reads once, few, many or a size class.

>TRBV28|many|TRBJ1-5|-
CASLLQTSNQPQHF
TGTGCCAGTCTTCTTCAGACCAGCAATCAGCCCCAGCATTTT
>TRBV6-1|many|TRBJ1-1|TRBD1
CASSTTGGGTEAFF
TGTGCCAGCAGTACAACAGGGGGAGGGACTGAAGCTTTCTTT
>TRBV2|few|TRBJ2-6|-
CASSEGYDSGANVLTF
TGTGCCAGCAGTGAAGGGTATGACTCTGGGGCCAACGTCCTGACTTTC
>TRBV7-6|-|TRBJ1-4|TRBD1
CASSENRGWSNEKLFF
TGTGCCAGCAGCGAGAACAGGGGGTGGTCTAATGAAAAACTGTTTTTT
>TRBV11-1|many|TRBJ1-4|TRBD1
CASSRTGGNEKLFF
TGTGCCAGCAGCCGGACAGGGGGTAATGAAAAACTGTTTTTT
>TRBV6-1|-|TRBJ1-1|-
CASTPAGGAQRAFF
TGTGCCAGCACCCCCGCCGGGGGGGCGCAAAGAGCTTTCTTT
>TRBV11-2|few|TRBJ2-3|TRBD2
CASSLQGLAGWDTQYF
TGTGCCAGCAGCTTACAGGGACTAGCGGGATGGGATACGCAGTATTTT
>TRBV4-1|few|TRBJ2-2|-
CASSQDGATSNTGELFF
TGCGCCAGCAGCCAAGATGGGGCCACCTCAAACACCGGGGAGCTGTTTTTT
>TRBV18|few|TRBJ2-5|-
CASSPLGAGAQETQYF
TGTGCCAGCTCACCACTGGGGGCCGGGGCACAAGAGACCCAGTACTTC
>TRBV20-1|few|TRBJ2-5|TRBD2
CSARDSGAGQETQYF
TGCAGTGCTAGGGATAGCGGGGCGGGCCAAGAGACCCAGTACTTC
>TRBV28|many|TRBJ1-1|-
CASSFPGTGRVEAFF
TGTGCCAGCAGTTTCCCGGGGACGGGCAGGGTCGAAGCTTTCTTT
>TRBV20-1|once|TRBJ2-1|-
CSARDQGGHSYNEQFF
TGCAGTGCTAGAGATCAGGGCGGGCACTCCTACAATGAGCAGTTCTTT
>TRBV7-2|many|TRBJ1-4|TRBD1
CASSRQGSHQEKLFF
TGTGCCAGCAGTCGACAGGGGAGCCATCAGGAAAAACTGTTTTTT
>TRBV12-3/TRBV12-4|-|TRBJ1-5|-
CASSFQDSNQPQHF
TGTGCCAGCAGTTTCCAGGATAGCAATCAGCCCCAGCATTTT
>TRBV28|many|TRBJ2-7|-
CASTPGTQSYEQYF
TGTGCCAGCACTCCCGGGACACAATCCTACGAGCAGTACTTC
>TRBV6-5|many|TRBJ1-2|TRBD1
CASSYWQGADYGYTF
TGTGCCAGCAGTTACTGGCAGGGGGCGGACTATGGCTACACCTTC
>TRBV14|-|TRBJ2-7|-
CASSQDSGPGRTYEQYF
TGTGCCAGCAGCCAAGATTCGGGGCCCGGTCGTACCTACGAGCAGTACTTC
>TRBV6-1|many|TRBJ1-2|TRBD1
CASSRQGVHGYTF
TGTGCCAGCAGTCGACAGGGTGTGCATGGCTACACCTTC
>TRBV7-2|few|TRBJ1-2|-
CASSSPTVNYGYTF
TGTGCCAGCAGCTCGCCGACAGTCAACTATGGCTACACCTTC
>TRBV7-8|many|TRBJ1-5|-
CASSSRTAYSNQPQHF
TGTGCCAGCAGCTCAAGAACAGCTTATAGCAATCAGCCCCAGCATTTT
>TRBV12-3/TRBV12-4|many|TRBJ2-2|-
CASSSVPANTGELFF
TGTGCCAGCAGTTCAGTTCCGGCGAACACCGGGGAGCTGTTTTTT
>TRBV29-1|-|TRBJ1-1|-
CSPGRLNTEAFF
TGCAGCCCAGGACGGCTGAACACTGAAGCTTTCTTT
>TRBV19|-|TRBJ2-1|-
CASSIEGQPPYNEQFF
TGTGCCAGTAGTATAGAGGGGCAGCCTCCTTACAATGAGCAGTTCTTC
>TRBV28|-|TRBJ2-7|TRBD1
CASSTGAPSYEQYF
TGTGCCAGCAGTACAGGGGCCCCAAGCTACGAGCAGTACTTC
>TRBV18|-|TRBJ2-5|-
CASSPSNTRGETQYF
TGTGCCAGCTCACCATCCAATACTAGAGGGGAGACCCAGTACTTC
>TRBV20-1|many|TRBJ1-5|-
CSARTVNQPQHF
TGCAGTGCTAGAACGGTCAATCAGCCCCAGCATTTT